These 25 T cell receptor beta chains originate from one sample sequenced in a study of cytomegalovirus exposure and HLA in healthy donors. The table came from immunoSEQ multiplex PCR; TCRdb's copy has only in-frame clones and leaves some out. The data contain 100,000 to 150,000 clones, 85% to 90% of them singletons. Specimen: PBMCs. The source is a woman in her late teens or twenties in good health and CMV-seronegative.

V is TRBV9 and J is TRBJ2-6; D is perhaps TRBD2 (6 bases). The CDR3 has 18 residues. With 1 base removed from V and 2 bases from J, the gap between germline ends came to 16 bases. CDR1 and CDR2 (germline): SGDLS, YYNGEE. The CDR3 DNA is TGTGCCAGCAGCGTACTGAGGCGGAGGGGAACTGGGGCCAACGTCCTGACTTTC. Translated: CASSVLRRRGTGANVLTF.

V usage is TRBV5-6 and J usage is TRBJ1-2; TRBD1 matches at 7 bases. This CDR3 is built from 14 residues. The V gene's germline CDR1 is SGHDT and CDR2 YYEEEE. Germline trimming cut 0 bases from V and 8 bases from J; bases unmatched to any gene: 7. In DNA, the CDR3 is TGTGCCAGCAGCTTGGGACAGGGTCATTGGGGCTACACCTTC. This encodes CASSLGQGHWGYTF. Full variable domain (remainder filled in from reference TRBV5-6 and TRBJ1-2): DAGVTQSPTHLIKTRGQQVTLRCSPKSGHDTVSWYQQALGQGPQFIFQYYEEEERQRGNFPDRFSGHQFPNYSSELNVNALLLGDSALYLCASSLGQGHWGYTFGSGTRLTVV.

CDR3 region: CAISESGGGLTYGYTF. DNA of the CDR3: TGTGCCATCAGTGAGTCGGGAGGGGGACTAACCTATGGCTACACCTTC. The rearrangement uses TRBV10-3 and TRBJ1-2; tentatively, D is TRBD1 (6 bases). The V gene lost 0 bases and the J gene lost 4 bases, with 15 bases spanning the gap. This CDR3 contains 16 residues. Germline CDR1 reads ENHRY; CDR2 reads SYGVKD.

CDR3 nucleotides: TGTGCCAGCAGCCCGGGGACAGGAGTCTATGGCTACACCTTC. This sequence encodes CASSPGTGVYGYTF. This chain uses TRBV11-1 with TRBJ1-2; TRBD1 matches 8 bases. Germline CDR1 SGHAT, CDR2 FQDESV (reference sequence). CDR3 length equals 14 residues. Unmatched junction bases numbered 6, after V lost 5 bases and J lost 4 bases.

This sequence joins TRBV18 and TRBJ2-7; 8 nucleotides align to TRBD1. Trimming took 4 bases from V and 0 from J; bases not matched to a gene: 5. The germline V gene has CDR1 KGHSH and CDR2 LQKENI. The CDR3 extends over 15 amino acids. This CDR3 reads CASSRGQGLSYEQYF. CDR3 nucleotides: TGTGCCAGCTCACGTGGACAGGGCCTCTCCTACGAGCAGTACTTC.

CDR3 coding DNA: TGTGCCAGCTCACCACCAGGGGATACTAATGAAAAACTGTTTTTT. Its protein product is CASSPPGDTNEKLFF. The chain recombines TRBV18 with TRBJ1-4; the D gene is possibly TRBD1 (5 bases). The CDR3 covers 15 residues. CDR1 and CDR2 (germline): KGHSH, LQKENI. V lost 0 bases, J lost 2 bases, and 7 bases lay in between.

This chain connects TRBV27 to TRBJ1-2; D possibly corresponds to TRBD1 (5 bases). CDR1 MNHEY and CDR2 SMNVEV come from the germline V gene (reference sequence). V lost 8 bases and J lost 7, with 14 bases in between. There are 12 residues in the CDR3. The CDR3: CASWDSFSGYTF. CDR3 bases: TGTGCCAGCTGGGACTCTTTCTCTGGCTACACCTTC.

This clone is a singleton in its sample. The rearrangement links TRBV5-1 to TRBJ2-1, with D possibly matching TRBD1 (6 bases). The V gene's germline CDR1 is SGHRS and CDR2 YFSETQ. The CDR3 has 14 amino acids. V lost 0 bases to trimming and J lost 12 bases, with 16 bases between them. CDR3 bases: TGCGCCAGCAGCTTGGGGGACAAACCCGTTGGGCAGTTCTTC. Its protein is CASSLGDKPVGQFF.

This chain connects TRBV19 to TRBJ1-2, with no clear D. Trimming removed 5 bases at V and 0 bases at J, with 16 bases between. CDR3 length: 16 residues. The V gene's germline CDR1 is LNHDA and CDR2 SQIVND (reference sequence). The CDR3 DNA follows: TGTGCCAGTAGTCCCTCCTGGGCCGCCACTAACTATGGCTACACCTTC. This codes for CASSPSWAATNYGYTF.

This clone was picked up one time. The genes are TRBV5-8 and TRBJ1-2; D call uncertain. V was clipped by 3 bases and J by 4 bases, with 7 bases between them. CDR3 length: 12 residues. CDR1 is SGHTS, CDR2 YDEGEE, per germline. CDR3 residues: CASSSSVYGYTF. The DNA of the CDR3 is TGTGCCAGCAGCTCCTCGGTCTATGGCTACACCTTC.

The rearrangement joins TRBV7-9 to TRBJ2-4; TRBD1 matches at 8 bases. CDR1 SEHNR and CDR2 FQNEAQ come from the germline V gene (reference sequence). Trimming took 5 bases from V and 0 from J; bases not matched to a gene: 9. This CDR3 has 17 residues. The CDR3 is CASSRGRQGIAKNIQYF. In DNA, the CDR3 is TGTGCCAGCAGCCGTGGTAGACAGGGGATAGCCAAAAACATTCAGTACTTC.

The chain employs TRBV19 and TRBJ1-5; no clear D. V lost 3 bases, J lost 4 bases, and 16 bases lay in between. This CDR3 comprises 16 residues. CDR1 is LNHDA and CDR2 is SQIVND in the germline V gene (reference sequence). CDR3 in DNA: TGTGCCAGTAGTATCTCTTTAGGTTCTAGGAATCAGCCCCAGCATTTT. Its translation: CASSISLGSRNQPQHF.

The CDR3, as DNA: TGCGCCAGCAGCCAACGACTAGCGGGTTCTGGCTACGAGCAGTACTTC. It codes for CASSQRLAGSGYEQYF. This chain links TRBV4-1 with TRBJ2-7; 10 positions match TRBD2. The germline V gene encodes CDR1 MGHRA and CDR2 YSYEKL. V was pared by 2 bases and J by 3 bases, with 7 bases of the junction left unmatched. The CDR3 spans 16 residues.

The V gene is TRBV5-1, the J gene TRBJ1-1; D possibly corresponds to TRBD1 (5 bases). V was cut by 0 bases and J by 1 base, with 7 bases left in between. This CDR3 spans 14 amino acids. Germline V gene sequence: CDR1 SGHRS, CDR2 YFSETQ. CDR3 bases: TGCGCCAGCAGCTTGGCCGGGGGGAACACTGAAGCTTTCTTT. Translation: CASSLAGGNTEAFF.

The chain uses TRBV5-1 and TRBJ2-2; 9 bases agree with TRBD2. The germline CDR1 and CDR2 sequences are SGHRS and YFSETQ. The CDR3 has 16 residues. J lost 5 bases, V lost 5 bases, and 10 bases had no gene match. This chain's CDR3 is CASSISGGPETGELFF. In DNA, the CDR3 is TGCGCCAGCAGTATTAGCGGGGGCCCCGAGACCGGGGAGCTGTTTTTT.

This clone was seen just once. V gene TRBV2 combines with J gene TRBJ2-7; D uncertain. This CDR3 has 13 amino acids. Germline values: CDR1 SNHLY, CDR2 FYNNEI. V dropped 6 bases and J dropped 3 bases, with 12 bases sitting between them. The chain's CDR3 is CASSRSTLYEQYF. The CDR3 nucleotides are TGTGCCAGCAGCCGGAGTACCCTCTACGAGCAGTACTTC. Variable domain in full (rest from reference TRBV2 and TRBJ2-7): EPEVTQTPSHQVTQMGQEVILRCVPISNHLYFYWYRQILGQKVEFLVSFYNNEISEKSEIFDDQFSVERPDGSNFTLKIRSTKLEDSAMYFCASSRSTLYEQYFGPGTRLTVT.

The CDR3 is CASSIGPPTDWQYF. For the CDR3, the DNA is TGTGCCAGTAGTATTGGGCCCCCTACGGATTGGCAGTATTTT. The chain couples TRBV19 to TRBJ2-3, with D hard to call. The length of the CDR3 is 14 residues. V lost 3 bases, J lost 11 bases, and 18 bases lay in between. Germline V gene lookup returns CDR1 LNHDA and CDR2 SQIVND (reference sequence).

The CDR3 sequence: CASSQRGRGMRQPQHF. DNA of the CDR3: TGCGCCAGCAGTCAAAGGGGGAGGGGGATGAGGCAGCCCCAGCATTTT. J is TRBJ1-5 and V is TRBV23-1, with D perhaps matching TRBD1 (6 bases). TRBV23-1 qualifies as an ORF whose function is uncertain. The CDR3 has 16 residues. Trimming left V 2 bases short and J 7 bases short, with 18 bases between.

CDR3 sequence: CASSPLGVLGTGLGGEAFF. DNA for the CDR3: TGTGCCAGCAGCCCCCTGGGTGTATTAGGTACAGGTCTGGGTGGTGAAGCTTTCTTT. J is TRBJ1-1 and V is TRBV7-9, with D possibly being TRBD1 (5 bases). The CDR3 has 19 amino acids. Trimming removed 5 bases from V and 7 bases from J, with 32 bases in between. Germline-derived CDR1 and CDR2 are SEHNR and FQNEAQ (reference sequence).

The chain joins TRBV5-6 to TRBJ2-3; 13 bases align to TRBD2. The trim removed 5 bases at V and 10 bases at J, leaving 4 bases unmatched. The CDR3 runs to 13 residues. The germline CDR1 and CDR2 sequences are SGHDT and YYEEEE. In DNA form, the CDR3 reads TGTGCCAGCAGGCGGACTAGCGGGGGTCCGCAGTATTTT. It encodes CASRRTSGGPQYF.

The J gene is TRBJ1-2, the V gene TRBV7-9, with D possibly being TRBD1 (5 bases). The CDR3 length is 16 residues. The germline gives CDR1 SEHNR, CDR2 FQNEAQ (reference sequence). V was cut by 5 bases and J by 5 bases, with 21 bases left in between. CDR3 residues: CASSPAVGTTRYGYTF. CDR3 sequence (DNA): TGTGCCAGCAGCCCGGCTGTCGGGACTACTCGTTATGGCTACACCTTC.

The chain employs TRBV10-3 and TRBJ1-4; possible D gene TRBD1, 5 bases. V lost 0 bases and J 5 bases, leaving 13 bases between the germline ends. CDR3 length: 16 residues. The germline V gene encodes CDR1 ENHRY and CDR2 SYGVKD. For the CDR3, the DNA is TGTGCCATCAGTGAGTCGTTCCGGGGGTGGAATGAAAAACTGTTTTTT. It is translated as CAISESFRGWNEKLFF.

CDR3 nucleotide sequence: TGTGCCAGCAGCGCCCGGGACAGGGAGGACGAGCAGTACTTC. Protein: CASSARDREDEQYF. The chain combines TRBV9 with TRBJ2-7, with 9 bases lining up with TRBD1. Germline trimming cut 3 bases from V and 5 bases from J; bases unmatched to any gene: 6. Germline-derived CDR1 and CDR2 are SGDLS and YYNGEE. The CDR3 totals 14 residues.

The chain has TRBV18 and TRBJ2-1, with TRBD1 matching 9 bases. The CDR3 is 16 residues long. The germline gives CDR1 KGHSH, CDR2 LQKENI. The V and J ends lost 5 bases and 4 bases, in that order; junction bases with no gene match: 9. The CDR3 region is CASSSQGQGSYNEQFF. The CDR3 coding sequence is TGTGCCAGCTCATCACAGGGACAGGGTTCTTACAATGAGCAGTTCTTC.

DNA of the CDR3: TGTGCCAGTCAAGGTGGCGGGGCCCGGAATCAGCCCCAGCATTTT. Translation gives CASQGGGARNQPQHF. The chain recombines TRBV27 with TRBJ1-5; maybe TRBD1 (5 bases). V lost 9 bases and J 4 bases, leaving 19 bases between the germline ends. CDR3 length equals 15 residues. Germline CDR1 reads MNHEY; CDR2 reads SMNVEV (reference sequence).